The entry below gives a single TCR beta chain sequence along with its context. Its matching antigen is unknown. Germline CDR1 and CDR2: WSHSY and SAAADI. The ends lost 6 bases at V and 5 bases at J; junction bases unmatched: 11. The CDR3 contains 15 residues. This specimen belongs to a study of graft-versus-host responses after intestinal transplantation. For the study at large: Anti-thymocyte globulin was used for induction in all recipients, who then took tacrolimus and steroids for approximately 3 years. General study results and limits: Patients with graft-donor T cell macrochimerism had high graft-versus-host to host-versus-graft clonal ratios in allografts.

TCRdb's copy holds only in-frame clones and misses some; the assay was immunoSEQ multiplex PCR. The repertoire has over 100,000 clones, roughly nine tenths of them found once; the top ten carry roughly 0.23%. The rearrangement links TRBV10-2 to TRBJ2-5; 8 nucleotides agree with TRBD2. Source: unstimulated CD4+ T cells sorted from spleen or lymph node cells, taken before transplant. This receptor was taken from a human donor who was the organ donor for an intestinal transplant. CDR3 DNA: TGCGCCAGCAGCCGCGAGCGGGAGATGATGGAGACCCAGTACTTC. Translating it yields CASSREREMMETQYF.